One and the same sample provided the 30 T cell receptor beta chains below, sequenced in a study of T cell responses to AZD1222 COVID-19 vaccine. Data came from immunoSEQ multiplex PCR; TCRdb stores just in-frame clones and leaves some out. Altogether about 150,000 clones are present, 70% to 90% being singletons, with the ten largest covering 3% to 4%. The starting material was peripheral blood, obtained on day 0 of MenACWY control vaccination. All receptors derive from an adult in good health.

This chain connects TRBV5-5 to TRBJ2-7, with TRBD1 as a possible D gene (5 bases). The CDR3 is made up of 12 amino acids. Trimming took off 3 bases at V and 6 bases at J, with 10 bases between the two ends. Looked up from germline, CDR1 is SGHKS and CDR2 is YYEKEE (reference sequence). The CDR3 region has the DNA TGTGCCAGCAGCTCCCAGGGCTCCGAGCAGTACTTC. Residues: CASSSQGSEQYF.

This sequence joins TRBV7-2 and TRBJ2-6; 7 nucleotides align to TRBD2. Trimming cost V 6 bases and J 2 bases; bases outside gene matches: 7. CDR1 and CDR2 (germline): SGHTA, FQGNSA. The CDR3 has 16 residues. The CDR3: CASRRGGATGANVLTF. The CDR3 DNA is TGTGCCAGCAGGAGGGGAGGGGCCACTGGGGCCAACGTCCTGACTTTC.

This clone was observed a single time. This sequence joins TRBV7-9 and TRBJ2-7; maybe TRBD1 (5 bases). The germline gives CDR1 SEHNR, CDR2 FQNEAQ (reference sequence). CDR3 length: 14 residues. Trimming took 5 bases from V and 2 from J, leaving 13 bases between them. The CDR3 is CASSGQGKTYEQYF. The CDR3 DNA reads TGTGCCAGCAGCGGCCAGGGTAAAACCTACGAGCAGTACTTC.

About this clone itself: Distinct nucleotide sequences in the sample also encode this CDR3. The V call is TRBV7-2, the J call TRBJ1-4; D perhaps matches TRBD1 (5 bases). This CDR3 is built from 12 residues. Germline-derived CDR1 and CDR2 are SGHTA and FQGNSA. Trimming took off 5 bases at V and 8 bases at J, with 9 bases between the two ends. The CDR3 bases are TGTGCCAGCAGCCCTCAGGGAGAAAAACTGTTTTTT. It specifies CASSPQGEKLFF.

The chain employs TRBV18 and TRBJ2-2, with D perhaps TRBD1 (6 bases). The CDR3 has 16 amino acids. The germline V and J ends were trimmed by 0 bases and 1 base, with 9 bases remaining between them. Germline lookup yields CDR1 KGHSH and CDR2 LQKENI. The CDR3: CASSPPQGQNTGELFF. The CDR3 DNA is TGTGCCAGCTCACCACCACAGGGTCAGAACACCGGGGAGCTGTTTTTT.

The CDR3 loop is CASSLQQVESSPLHF. For the CDR3, the DNA is TGTGCCAGCAGCTTACAACAGGTGGAGAGTTCACCCCTCCACTTT. J is TRBJ1-6 and V is TRBV11-2; possibly TRBD1 for D (5 bases). V was trimmed by 2 bases and J by 9 bases, leaving 14 bases between them. Germline V gives CDR1 SGHAT, CDR2 FQNNGV. The CDR3 totals 15 residues.

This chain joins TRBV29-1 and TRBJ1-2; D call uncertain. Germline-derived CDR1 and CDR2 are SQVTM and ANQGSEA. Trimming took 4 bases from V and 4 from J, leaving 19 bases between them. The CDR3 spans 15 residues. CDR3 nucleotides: TGCAGCGTTGGTTTAGATTTTCTGGGGAGCTATGGCTACACCTTC. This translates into CSVGLDFLGSYGYTF.

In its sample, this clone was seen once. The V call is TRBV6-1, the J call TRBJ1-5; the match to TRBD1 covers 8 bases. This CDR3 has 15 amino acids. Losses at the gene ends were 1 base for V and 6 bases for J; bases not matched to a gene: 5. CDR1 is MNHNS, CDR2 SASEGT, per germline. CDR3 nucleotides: TGTGCCAGCAGTGAAGTGGCAGGGGGCTCTCAGCCCCAGCATTTT. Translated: CASSEVAGGSQPQHF.

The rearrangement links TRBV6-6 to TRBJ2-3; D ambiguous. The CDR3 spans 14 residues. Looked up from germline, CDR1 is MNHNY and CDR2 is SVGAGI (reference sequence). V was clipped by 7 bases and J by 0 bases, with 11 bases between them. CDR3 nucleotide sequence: TGTGCCAGCATTACGGACGGAAGCACAGATACGCAGTATTTT. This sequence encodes CASITDGSTDTQYF.

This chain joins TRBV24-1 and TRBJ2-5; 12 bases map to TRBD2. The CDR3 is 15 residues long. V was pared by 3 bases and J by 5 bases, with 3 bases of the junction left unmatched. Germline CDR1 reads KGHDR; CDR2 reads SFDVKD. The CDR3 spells CATSDLAGGPETQYF. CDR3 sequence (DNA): TGTGCCACCAGTGATCTAGCGGGGGGGCCGGAGACCCAGTACTTC.

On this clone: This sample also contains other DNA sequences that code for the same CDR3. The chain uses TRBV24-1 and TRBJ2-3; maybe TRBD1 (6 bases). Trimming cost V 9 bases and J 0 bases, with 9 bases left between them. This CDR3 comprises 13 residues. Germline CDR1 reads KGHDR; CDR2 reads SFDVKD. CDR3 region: CATSDSSTDTQYF. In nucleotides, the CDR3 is TGTGCCACCTCGGACAGTAGCACAGATACGCAGTATTTT.

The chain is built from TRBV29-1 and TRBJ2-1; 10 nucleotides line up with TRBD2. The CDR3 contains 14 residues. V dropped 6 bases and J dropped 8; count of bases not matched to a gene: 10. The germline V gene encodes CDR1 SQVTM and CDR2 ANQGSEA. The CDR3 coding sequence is TGCAGCGTCAGACTAGCGGGCCACCCCCATGAGCAGTTCTTC. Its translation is CSVRLAGHPHEQFF.

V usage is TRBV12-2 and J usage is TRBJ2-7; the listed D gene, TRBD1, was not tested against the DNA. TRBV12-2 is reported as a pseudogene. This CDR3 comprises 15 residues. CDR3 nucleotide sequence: TGTGCAAGTCGCCCACGGGCCAGGGGGCTTTGGGAGCAGTACTTC. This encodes CASRPRARGLWEQYF.

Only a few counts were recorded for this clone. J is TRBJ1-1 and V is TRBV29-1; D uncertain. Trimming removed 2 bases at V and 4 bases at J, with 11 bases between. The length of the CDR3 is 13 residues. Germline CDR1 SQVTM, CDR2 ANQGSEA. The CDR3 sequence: CSVENREATEAFF. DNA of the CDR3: TGCAGCGTTGAAAATCGGGAAGCCACTGAAGCTTTCTTT.

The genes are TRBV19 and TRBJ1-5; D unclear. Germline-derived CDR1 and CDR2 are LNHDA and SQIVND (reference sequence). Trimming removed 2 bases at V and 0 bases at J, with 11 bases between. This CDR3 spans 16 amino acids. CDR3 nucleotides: TGTGCCAGTAGTATATATGGACCTTATAGCAATCAGCCCCAGCATTTT. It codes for CASSIYGPYSNQPQHF.

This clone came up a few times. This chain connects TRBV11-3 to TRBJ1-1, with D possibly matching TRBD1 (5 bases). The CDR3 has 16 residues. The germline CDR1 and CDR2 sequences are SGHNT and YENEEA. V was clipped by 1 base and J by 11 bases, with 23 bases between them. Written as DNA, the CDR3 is TGTGCCAGCAGCTTAGGAACCGGGACGGGGACCCGGGGTGCTTTCTTT. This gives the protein CASSLGTGTGTRGAFF. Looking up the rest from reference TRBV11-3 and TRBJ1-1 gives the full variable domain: EAGVVQSPRYKIIEKKQPVAFWCNPISGHNTLYWYLQNLGQGPELLIRYENEEAVDDSQLPKDRFSAERLKGVDSTLKIQPAELGDSAVYLCASSLGTGTGTRGAFFGQGTRLTVV.

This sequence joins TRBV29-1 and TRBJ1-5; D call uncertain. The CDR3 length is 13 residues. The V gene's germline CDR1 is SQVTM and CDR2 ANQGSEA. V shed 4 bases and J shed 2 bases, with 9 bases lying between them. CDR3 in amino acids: CSVVSSGNQPQHF. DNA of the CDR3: TGCAGCGTTGTTTCTTCGGGCAATCAGCCCCAGCATTTT.

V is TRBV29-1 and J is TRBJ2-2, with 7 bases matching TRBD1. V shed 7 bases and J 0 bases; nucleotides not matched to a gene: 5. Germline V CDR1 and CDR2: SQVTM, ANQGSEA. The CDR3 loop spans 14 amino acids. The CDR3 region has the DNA TGCAGCGCGTATGGACAGGCGAACACCGGGGAGCTGTTTTTT. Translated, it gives CSAYGQANTGELFF.

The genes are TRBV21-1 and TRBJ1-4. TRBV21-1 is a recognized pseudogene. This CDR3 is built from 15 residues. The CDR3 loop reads CASSKGGATNEKLFF. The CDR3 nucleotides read TGTGCCAGCAGCAAAGGGGGAGCAACTAATGAAAAACTGTTTTTT.

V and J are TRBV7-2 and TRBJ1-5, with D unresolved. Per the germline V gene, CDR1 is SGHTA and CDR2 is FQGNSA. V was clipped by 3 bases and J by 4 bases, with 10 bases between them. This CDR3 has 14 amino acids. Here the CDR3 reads CASSFERTNQPQHF. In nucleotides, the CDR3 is TGTGCCAGCAGCTTTGAACGGACTAATCAGCCCCAGCATTTT.

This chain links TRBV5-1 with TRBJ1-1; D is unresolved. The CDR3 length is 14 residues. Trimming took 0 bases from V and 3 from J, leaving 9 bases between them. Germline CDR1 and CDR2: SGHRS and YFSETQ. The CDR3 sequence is CASSLGAGYTEAFF. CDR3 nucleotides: TGCGCCAGCAGCTTGGGGGCCGGGTACACTGAAGCTTTCTTT.

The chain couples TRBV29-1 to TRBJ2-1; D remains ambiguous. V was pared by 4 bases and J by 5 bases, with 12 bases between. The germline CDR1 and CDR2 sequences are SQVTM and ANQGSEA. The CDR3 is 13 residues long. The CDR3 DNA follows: TGCAGCGTTGCTGGCAGGACGGACAATGAGCAGTTCTTC. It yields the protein CSVAGRTDNEQFF.

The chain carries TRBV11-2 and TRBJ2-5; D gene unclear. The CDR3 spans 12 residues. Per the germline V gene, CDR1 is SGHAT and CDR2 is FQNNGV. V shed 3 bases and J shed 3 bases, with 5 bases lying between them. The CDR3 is CASSFYEETQYF. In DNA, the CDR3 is TGTGCCAGCAGCTTCTATGAAGAGACCCAGTACTTC.

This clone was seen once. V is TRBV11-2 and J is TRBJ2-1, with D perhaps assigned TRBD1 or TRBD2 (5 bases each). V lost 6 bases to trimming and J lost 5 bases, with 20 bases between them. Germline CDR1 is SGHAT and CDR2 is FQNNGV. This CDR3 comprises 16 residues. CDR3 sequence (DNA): TGTGCCAGCAGGTTCCTCCGGGGCAGGACGAACAATGAGCAGTTCTTC. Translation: CASRFLRGRTNNEQFF.

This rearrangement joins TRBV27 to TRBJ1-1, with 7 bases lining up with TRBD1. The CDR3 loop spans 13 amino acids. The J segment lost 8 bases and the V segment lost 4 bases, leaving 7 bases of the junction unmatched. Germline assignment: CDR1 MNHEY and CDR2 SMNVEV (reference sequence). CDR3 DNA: TGTGCCAGCAGTTATAATGGGGGACAGGAAGCTTTCTTT. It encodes CASSYNGGQEAFF.

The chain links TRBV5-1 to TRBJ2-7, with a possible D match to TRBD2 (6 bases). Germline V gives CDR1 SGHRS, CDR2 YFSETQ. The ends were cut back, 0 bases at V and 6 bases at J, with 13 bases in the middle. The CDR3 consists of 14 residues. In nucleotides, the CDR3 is TGCGCCAGCAGCTTGGGGAGGGGCTCGGGCGAGCAGTACTTC. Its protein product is CASSLGRGSGEQYF.

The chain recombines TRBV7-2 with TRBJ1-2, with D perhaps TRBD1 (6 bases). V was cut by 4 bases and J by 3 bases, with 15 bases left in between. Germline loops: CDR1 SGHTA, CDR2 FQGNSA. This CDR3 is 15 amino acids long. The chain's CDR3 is CASSSQGVGDYGYTF. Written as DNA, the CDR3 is TGTGCCAGCAGCTCACAGGGAGTCGGAGACTATGGCTACACCTTC. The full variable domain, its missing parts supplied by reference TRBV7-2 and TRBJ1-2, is GAGVSQSPSNKVTEKGKDVELRCDPISGHTALYWYRQSLGQGLEFLIYFQGNSAPDKSGLPSDRFSAERTGGSVSTLTIQRTQQEDSAVYLCASSSQGVGDYGYTFGSGTRLTVV.

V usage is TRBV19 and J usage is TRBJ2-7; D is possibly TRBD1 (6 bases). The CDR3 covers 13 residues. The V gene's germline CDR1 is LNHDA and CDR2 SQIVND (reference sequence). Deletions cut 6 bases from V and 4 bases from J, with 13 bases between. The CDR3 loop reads CASSTQQGYEQYF. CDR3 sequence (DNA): TGTGCCAGTAGCACCCAACAGGGTTACGAGCAGTACTTC. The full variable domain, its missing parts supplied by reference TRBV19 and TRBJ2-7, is DGGITQSPKYLFRKEGQNVTLSCEQNLNHDAMYWYRQDPGQGLRLIYYSQIVNDFQKGDIAEGYSVSREKKESFPLTVTSAQKNPTAFYLCASSTQQGYEQYFGPGTRLTVT.

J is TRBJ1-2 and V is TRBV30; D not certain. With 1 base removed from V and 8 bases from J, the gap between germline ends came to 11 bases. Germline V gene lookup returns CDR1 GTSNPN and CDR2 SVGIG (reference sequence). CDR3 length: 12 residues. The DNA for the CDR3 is TGTGCCTGGAGTGCCGGCGGCGGGGGCTACACCTTC. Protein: CAWSAGGGGYTF. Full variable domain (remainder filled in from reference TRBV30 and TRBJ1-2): SQTIHQWPATLVQPVGSPLSLECTVEGTSNPNLYWYRQAAGRGLQLLFYSVGIGQISSEVPQNLSASRPQDRQFILSSKKLLLSDSGFYLCAWSAGGGGYTFGSGTRLTVV.

Here the CDR3 reads CASSFGSSGRFETQYF. DNA for the CDR3: TGTGCCAGCAGCTTCGGGAGTAGCGGGAGGTTCGAGACCCAGTACTTC. The rearrangement uses TRBV11-1 and TRBJ2-5; 10 nucleotides align to TRBD2. This CDR3 region has 16 residues. With 3 bases clipped from V and 5 bases from J, the junction kept 9 bases outside the gene matches. CDR1 is SGHAT, CDR2 FQDESV, per germline (reference sequence).